This TCR beta chain comes out of a study of T cells after yellow fever vaccination. The authors made TCR cDNA by 5'RACE template switching, adding a universal primer site and UMIs. TCRdb ran MiXCR on the 5' RACE reads and lists one entry per CDR3 protein. The table lists about 210,000 distinct CDR3 sequences, about 3% of them singletons. Trimming removed 8 bases at V and 5 bases at J, with 15 bases between. In germline, CDR1 is MNHEY, CDR2 SVGAGI. CDR3 size: 13 residues. The sequence came from a man between 18 and 29 years old who received the YFV17D yellow fever vaccine. The chain carries TRBV6-5 and TRBJ2-5; D not resolved. This specimen consisted of CD4+ T cells sorted from PBMCs, obtained 10 days after the yellow fever booster vaccination. The CDR3 reads CASCPNPLETQYF. The DNA for the CDR3 is TGTGCCAGCTGTCCTAATCCTCTCGAGACCCAGTACTTC.